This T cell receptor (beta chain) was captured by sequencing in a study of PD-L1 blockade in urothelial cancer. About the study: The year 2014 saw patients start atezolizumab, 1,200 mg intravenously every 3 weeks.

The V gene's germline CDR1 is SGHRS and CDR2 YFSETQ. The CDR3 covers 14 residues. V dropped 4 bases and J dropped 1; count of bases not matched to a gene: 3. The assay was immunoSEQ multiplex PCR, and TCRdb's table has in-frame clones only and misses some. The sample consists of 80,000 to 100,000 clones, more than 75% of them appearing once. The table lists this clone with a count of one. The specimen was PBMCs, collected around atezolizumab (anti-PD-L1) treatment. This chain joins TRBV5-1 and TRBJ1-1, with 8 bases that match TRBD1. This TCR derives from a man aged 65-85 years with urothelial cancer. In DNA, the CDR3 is TGCGCCAGCAGCACCGGACAGGGGAACACTGAAGCTTTCTTT. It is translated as CASSTGQGNTEAFF.